The source of this T cell receptor beta chain is a study of blood T cell repertoires in COVID-19. Turning to the study itself: Both acute and convalescent COVID-19 samples were obtained from the United States, Italy and Spain. Nucleic acid was either cDNA or gDNA, and it came from T cells, B-cell-depleted T cells, or PBMCs.

The CDR3 has 16 residues. V was pared by 1 base and J by 9 bases, with 7 bases of the junction left unmatched. Per the germline V gene, CDR1 is LGHDT and CDR2 is YNNKEL (reference sequence). While infection was still active, Seattle patients were enrolled and then followed longitudinally. Original handling: Amplified reference gene primers provided the basis for estimating nucleated cell counts. Sequenced by immunoSEQ multiplex PCR; TCRdb stores in-frame clones only, minus some. That table furnishes V, J and clone size, whereas the DNA furnished D and trimming. Of 540,000 or so clones in the sample, approximately 88% were seen once.

This clonotype was sampled from a woman in her forties or fifties with COVID-19, enrolled during active disease. The source material was peripheral blood. The V gene is TRBV3-1 (or the pseudogene TRBV3-2), the J gene TRBJ2-1; 12 bases are shared with TRBD2. The DNA for the CDR3 is TGTGCCAGCAGCCAAGCTAGCGGGGGGGCTCTCCCTGAGCAGTTCTTC. This encodes CASSQASGGALPEQFF.